The clone carrying this TCR beta chain was observed many times. Its specificity is unknown. The sample is drawn from a study of T cells after yellow fever vaccination. Study-wide findings and caveats: Among primary-vaccination clones, most reappeared after the booster, at around 97% for CD4 and around 90% for CD8.

MiXCR was run by TCRdb on the 5' RACE reads, yielding one entry per CDR3 protein. The repertoire has 450,000 to 650,000 distinct CDR3 sequences, around an eighth of them found once; the top ten carry more than 12%. The CDR3 consists of 13 residues. Trimming left V 3 bases short and J 2 bases short, with 7 bases between. The sequences come from PBMCs, collected on the day of the yellow fever booster vaccination. The sequence came from a man aged 30 to 39 who received the YFV17D yellow fever vaccine. The chain couples TRBV12-3 or TRBV12-4 to TRBJ2-5; the D is unclear. The CDR3 sequence is CASSFSDQETQYF. The CDR3 nucleotides read TGTGCCAGCAGTTTTTCCGATCAAGAGACCCAGTACTTC.